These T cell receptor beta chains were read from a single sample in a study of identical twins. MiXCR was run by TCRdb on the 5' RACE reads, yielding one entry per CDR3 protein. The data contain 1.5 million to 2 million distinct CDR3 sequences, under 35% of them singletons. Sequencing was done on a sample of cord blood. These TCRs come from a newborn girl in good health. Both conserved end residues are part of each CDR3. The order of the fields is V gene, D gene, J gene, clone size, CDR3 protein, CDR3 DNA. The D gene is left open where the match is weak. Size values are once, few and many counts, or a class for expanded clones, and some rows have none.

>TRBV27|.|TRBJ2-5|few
CASRPITGRETQYF
TGTGCCAGCAGACCTATCACAGGGAGAGAGACCCAGTACTTC
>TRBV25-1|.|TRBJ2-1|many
CASSEWGNEQFF
TGTGCCAGCAGTGAATGGGGCAATGAGCAGTTCTTC
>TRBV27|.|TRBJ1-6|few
CASSLTRHANSPLHF
TGTGCCAGCAGTTTAACTAGGCACGCTAATTCACCCCTCCACTTT
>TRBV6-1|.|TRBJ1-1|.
CASSLVDTPSTEAFF
TGTGCCAGCAGTCTTGTGGACACCCCGTCCACTGAAGCTTTCTTT
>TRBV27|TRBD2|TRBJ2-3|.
CASSPRTSGIPSADTQYF
TGTGCCAGCAGTCCGCGGACTAGCGGGATACCTAGCGCAGATACGCAGTATTTT
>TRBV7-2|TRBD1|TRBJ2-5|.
CASRTGQGPYNEQYF
TGTGCCAGCAGGACCGGACAGGGACCCTACAATGAGCAGTACTTC
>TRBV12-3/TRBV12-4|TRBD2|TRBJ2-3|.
CASSFGSGRTPDTQYF
TGTGCCAGCAGTTTTGGTAGCGGGAGAACCCCAGATACGCAGTATTTT
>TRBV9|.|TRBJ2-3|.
CASSAWVAGSTDTQYF
TGTGCCAGCAGCGCCTGGGTGGCGGGGAGCACAGATACGCAGTATTTT
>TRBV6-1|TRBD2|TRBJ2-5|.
CASSESSSGYNEQYF
TGTGCCAGCAGTGAATCGTCTAGCGGGTACAATGAGCAGTACTTC
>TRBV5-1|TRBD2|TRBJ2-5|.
CASSAGLTSGGETQYF
TGCGCCAGCAGCGCAGGTCTGACTAGCGGAGGCGAGACCCAGTACTTC
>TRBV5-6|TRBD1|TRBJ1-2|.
CASSLDPGTAPYGYTF
TGTGCCAGCAGCTTGGATCCCGGGACAGCTCCCTATGGCTACACCTTC
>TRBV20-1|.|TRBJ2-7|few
CSAVPGTVDGEQYF
TGCAGTGCTGTTCCCGGGACGGTTGATGGTGAGCAGTACTTC
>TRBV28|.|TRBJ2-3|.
CASSFLTGRNPQDTQYF
TGTGCCAGCAGTTTCCTAACCGGGAGAAATCCACAAGATACGCAGTATTTT
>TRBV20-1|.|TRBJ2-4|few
CSARGQLEEQYF
TGCAGTGCGAGGGGTCAATTAGAAGAGCAGTACTTC
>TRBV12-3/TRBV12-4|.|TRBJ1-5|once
CASSRRGGGSQPQHF
TGTGCCAGCAGTCGGAGGGGGGGGGGATCTCAGCCCCAGCATTTT
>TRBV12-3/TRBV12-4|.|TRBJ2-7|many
CASRGVTYEQYF
TGTGCCAGCAGGGGTGTTACCTACGAGCAGTACTTC
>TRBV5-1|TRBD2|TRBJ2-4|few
CASTGGYNDIQYF
TGCGCCAGCACGGGGGGTTACAATGACATTCAGTACTTC
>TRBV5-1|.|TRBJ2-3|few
CASSLRLGVEVPDTQYF
TGCGCCAGCAGCTTGCGGCTGGGCGTGGAGGTCCCAGATACGCAGTATTTT
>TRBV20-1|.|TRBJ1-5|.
CSASFYSNQPQHF
TGCAGTGCTAGTTTTTATAGCAATCAGCCCCAGCATTTT
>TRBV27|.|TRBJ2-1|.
CASSLCDSSYNEQFF
TGTGCCAGCAGTTTATGTGACAGCTCCTACAATGAGCAGTTCTTC
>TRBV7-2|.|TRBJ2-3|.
CASSLRWGISTTDTQYF
TGTGCCAGCAGCTTACGGTGGGGAATCTCGACCACAGATACGCAGTATTTT
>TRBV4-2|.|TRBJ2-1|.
CASSQDRGRDRLSYNEQFF
TGTGCCAGCAGCCAAGACCGGGGGCGGGACCGTCTCTCCTACAATGAGCAGTTCTTC
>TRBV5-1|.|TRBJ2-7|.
CASSLAPRDGVGEQYF
TGCGCCAGCAGCTTGGCCCCCCGGGACGGGGTTGGCGAGCAGTACTTC
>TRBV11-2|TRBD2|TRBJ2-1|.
CASSQRTSAYSEQFF
TGTGCCAGCAGCCAGCGGACTAGCGCATACAGTGAGCAGTTCTTC